This T cell receptor beta chain came from a study of cytomegalovirus exposure and HLA in healthy donors. PCR was performed using 60 Vbeta and 13 Jbeta primers. Here immunoSEQ multiplex PCR was the method, and the copy in TCRdb shows in-frame clones only, minus some. The sample holds fewer than 200,000 clones; roughly 80% are singletons and the top ten take roughly 1.3%. Concerning this clone: Its antigen is still unknown.

This CDR3 region has 15 residues. Germline V CDR1 and CDR2: LGHNA, YSLEER. Trimming removed 0 bases from V and 5 bases from J, with 11 bases in between. Study outcomes and limitations: In an earlier analysis, about 87% or about 30%: the productive usage of most TCR beta V segments. Later work found that TCR association rates differed between HLA loci; DRB1 had the most and HLA-C the fewest.

This clonotype originated in a woman aged 50 to 65 in good health and CMV-seronegative. The specimen sequenced was PBMCs. The chain links TRBV4-3 to TRBJ2-1; weak D call: TRBD2 (6 bases). CDR3 coding DNA: TGCGCCAGCAGCCAAGAAGGTGGGACTCACAATGAGCAGTTCTTC. Translation: CASSQEGGTHNEQFF.